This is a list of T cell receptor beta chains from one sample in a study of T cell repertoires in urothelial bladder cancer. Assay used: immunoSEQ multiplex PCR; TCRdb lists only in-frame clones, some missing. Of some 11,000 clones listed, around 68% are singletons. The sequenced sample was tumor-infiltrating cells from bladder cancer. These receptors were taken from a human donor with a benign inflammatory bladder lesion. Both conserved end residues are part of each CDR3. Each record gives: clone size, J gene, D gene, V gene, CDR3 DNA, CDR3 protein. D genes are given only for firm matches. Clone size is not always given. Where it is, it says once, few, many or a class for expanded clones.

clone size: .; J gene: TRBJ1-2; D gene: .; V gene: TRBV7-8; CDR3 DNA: TGTGCCAGCAGCTGGGGGGCAGGGAATAACTATGGCTACACCTTC; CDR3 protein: CASSWGAGNNYGYTF
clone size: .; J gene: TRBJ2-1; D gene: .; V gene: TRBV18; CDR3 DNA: TGTGCCAGCTCATCCCGGGACAGGGTACGGCGGGGGGTCTACAATGAGCAGTTCTTC; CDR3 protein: CASSSRDRVRRGVYNEQFF
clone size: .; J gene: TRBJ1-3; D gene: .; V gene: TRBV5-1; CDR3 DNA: TGCGCCAGCAGCTTGGGCCCAGGCTCTGGAAACACCATATATTTT; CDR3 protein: CASSLGPGSGNTIYF
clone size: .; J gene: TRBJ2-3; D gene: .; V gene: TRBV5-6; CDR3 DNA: TGTGCCAGCAGCTTGACAGGGAACACAGATACGCAGTATTTT; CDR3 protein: CASSLTGNTDTQYF
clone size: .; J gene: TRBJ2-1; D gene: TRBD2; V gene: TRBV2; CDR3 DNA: TGTGCCAGCCAGCGGGGGGAATACAATGAGCAGTTCTTC; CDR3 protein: CASQRGEYNEQFF
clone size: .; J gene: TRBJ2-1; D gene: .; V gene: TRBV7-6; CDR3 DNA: TGTGCCAGCAGCTTAGAAGGGGAGCGCTACAATGAGCAGTTCTTC; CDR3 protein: CASSLEGERYNEQFF
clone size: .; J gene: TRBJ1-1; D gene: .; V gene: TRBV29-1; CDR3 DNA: TGCAGCGTTGGGGCAGTGACGAACACTGAAGCTTTCTTT; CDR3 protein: CSVGAVTNTEAFF
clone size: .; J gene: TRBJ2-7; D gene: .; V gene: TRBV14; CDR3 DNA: TGTGCCAGCACCACGGGCGCCTACGAGCAGTACTTC; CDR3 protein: CASTTGAYEQYF
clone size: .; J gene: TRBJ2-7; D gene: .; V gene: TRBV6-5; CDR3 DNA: TGTGCCAGCAGTTCGCTAGGGTACTACGAGCAGTACTTC; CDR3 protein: CASSSLGYYEQYF
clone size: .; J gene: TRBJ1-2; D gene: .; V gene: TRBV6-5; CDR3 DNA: TGTGCCAGCAGAGCCTCGGGACACTATTACACCTTC; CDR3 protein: CASRASGHYYTF
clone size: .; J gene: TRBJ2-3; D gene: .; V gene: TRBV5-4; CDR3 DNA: TGTGCCAGTTCAGCGAGGGGCGCAGATACGCAGTATTTT; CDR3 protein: CASSARGADTQYF
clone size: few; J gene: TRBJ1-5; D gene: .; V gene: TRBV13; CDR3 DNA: TGTGCCAGCAGCTTTGGGAAAAACAATCAGCCCCAGCATTTT; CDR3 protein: CASSFGKNNQPQHF
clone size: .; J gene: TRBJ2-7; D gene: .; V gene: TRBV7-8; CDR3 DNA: TGTGCCAGCAGCTTAGCTACCTACGAGCAGTACTTC; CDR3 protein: CASSLATYEQYF
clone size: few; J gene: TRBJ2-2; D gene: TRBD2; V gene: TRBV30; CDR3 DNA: TGTGCCTGGAGTCAGGGCGGAGCGGGGGGCACCGGGGAGCTGTTTTTT; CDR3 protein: CAWSQGGAGGTGELFF
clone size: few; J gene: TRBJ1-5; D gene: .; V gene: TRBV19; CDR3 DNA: TGTGCCAGTAGTAGACAAGACAATCAGCCCCAGCATTTT; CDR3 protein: CASSRQDNQPQHF